Following are 17 T cell receptor beta chains from one sample sequenced in a study of T-cell memory formation after mild COVID-19. In TCRdb, the 5' RACE reads were re-called with MiXCR into one record per CDR3 protein. The data contain 350,000 to 550,000 distinct CDR3 sequences, roughly 18% of them singletons. Sample: PBMCs or a T cell subset sorted from them (not recorded which). The origin of the receptors is a man aged 18 to 29 who had mild COVID-19 (a few samples of this study predate the infection). Cell type and time point are not known.

This clonotype was counted only a few times. The V call is TRBV7-2, the J call TRBJ2-7; TRBD2 might be the D (6 bases). Between the trimmed V and J ends, which lost 2 bases and 2 bases, there was a span of 16 bases. CDR3 size: 16 residues. The germline CDR1 and CDR2 sequences are SGHTA and FQGNSA. The CDR3 DNA sequence: TGTGCCAGCAGCTTAACGAGAAGGGGACTCGCCTACGAGCAGTACGTC. It yields the protein CASSLTRRGLAYEQYV.

This clonotype was seen only a few times. This rearrangement joins TRBV6-2 or TRBV6-3 to TRBJ2-5; tentative D call: TRBD1 (5 bases). Per the germline V gene, CDR1 is MNHEY and CDR2 is SVGEGT. There are 13 residues in the CDR3. Trimming shortened V by 2 bases and J by 5 bases, and 9 bases separated the two germline ends. The CDR3 reads CASSYKGLETQYF. In DNA form, the CDR3 reads TGTGCCAGCAGTTACAAGGGGCTGGAGACCCAGTACTTC.

This clonotype was seen only a few times. The V call is TRBV3-1, the J call TRBJ1-1; 8 bases line up with TRBD1. With V trimmed by 8 bases and J by 4 bases, 3 bases remained unmatched. The CDR3 is 12 residues long. CDR1 and CDR2 from the germline V gene are LGHDT and YNNKEL (reference sequence). The CDR3 region has the DNA TGTGCCAGCGTCGGACAGGGCACTGAAGCTTTCTTT. As protein: CASVGQGTEAFF.

V usage is TRBV7-2 and J usage is TRBJ2-5; D is unresolved. Germline V gene sequence: CDR1 SGHTA, CDR2 FQGNSA. Trimming stripped 1 base from V and 6 bases from J, with 15 bases between. The CDR3 runs 15 residues. CDR3 coding DNA: TGTGCCAGCAGCTTAGAAGTGGCCAGTGGGAAGACCCAGTACTTC. It is translated as CASSLEVASGKTQYF.

This clonotype has only a few counts. The J gene is TRBJ1-6, the V gene TRBV20-1, with D possibly TRBD1 on 5 matching bases. CDR1 DFQATT and CDR2 SNEGSKA come from the germline V gene (reference sequence). V was pared by 3 bases and J by 10 bases, with 13 bases between. The CDR3 spans 13 residues. In DNA, the CDR3 is TGCAGTGCTAGCCGGCAGGGAGACTCACCCCTCCACTTT. Translated: CSASRQGDSPLHF.

V gene TRBV9 combines with J gene TRBJ1-1; TRBD1 might be the D (5 bases). Trimming removed 2 bases from V and 4 bases from J, with 18 bases in between. The CDR3 runs 16 residues. CDR1 is SGDLS and CDR2 is YYNGEE in the germline V gene. The CDR3 DNA sequence: TGTGCCAGCAGCGTTGGTGACAGCCGGCCGGGCACTGAAGCTTTCTTT. As protein: CASSVGDSRPGTEAFF.

This clonotype was counted between two and nine times. The rearrangement links TRBV6-5 to TRBJ1-2, with 9 bases fitting TRBD1. In germline, CDR1 is MNHEY, CDR2 SVGAGI. This CDR3 has 13 amino acids. V gave up 7 bases and J gave up 7 bases; unmatched junction bases: 7. CDR3 amino acids: CASTTGTGFGYTF. DNA of the CDR3: TGTGCCAGCACCACCGGGACAGGGTTTGGCTACACCTTC.

The chain joins TRBV7-9 to TRBJ2-7; TRBD1 might be the D (5 bases). The V gene's germline CDR1 is SEHNR and CDR2 FQNEAQ (reference sequence). CDR3 size: 14 residues. Trimming left V 1 base short and J 2 bases short, with 9 bases between. The CDR3 reads CASSLDRTTYEQYF. CDR3 bases: TGTGCCAGCAGCTTAGACAGGACCACCTACGAGCAGTACTTC. Looking up the rest from reference TRBV7-9 and TRBJ2-7 gives the full variable domain: DTGVSQNPRHKITKRGQNVTFRCDPISEHNRLYWYRQTLGQGPEFLTYFQNEAQLEKSRLLSDRFSAERPKGSFSTLEIQRTEQGDSAMYLCASSLDRTTYEQYFGPGTRLTVT.

This clonotype turned up a few times. The chain uses TRBV20-1 and TRBJ1-5, with 7 nucleotides matching TRBD1. Germline V gene data show CDR1 as DFQATT and CDR2 as SNEGSKA (reference sequence). The ends lost 2 bases at V and 3 bases at J; junction bases unmatched: 4. CDR3 length: 14 amino acids. CDR3 protein: CSARRTGPNQPQHF. CDR3 coding DNA: TGCAGTGCTAGAAGGACAGGCCCCAATCAGCCCCAGCATTTT.

This rearrangement joins TRBV6-6 to TRBJ1-1; D remains ambiguous. The V end lost 0 bases, the J end lost 7 bases, and 15 bases lay between the germline ends. CDR1 MNHNY and CDR2 SVGAGI come from the germline V gene (reference sequence). The CDR3 runs to 15 residues. CDR3 in DNA: TGTGCCAGCAGTTACTCGATAGTAGGGAGGGTTGAAGCTTTCTTT. Residues: CASSYSIVGRVEAFF.

This clonotype has a handful of counts. V gene TRBV3-1 combines with J gene TRBJ2-1; D might be TRBD1 (6 bases). The germline V and J ends were trimmed by 4 bases and 5 bases, with 15 bases remaining between them. The CDR3 is 15 amino acids. The germline V gene has CDR1 LGHDT and CDR2 YNNKEL (reference sequence). Here the CDR3 reads CASSLRMDRNNEQFF. CDR3 nucleotides: TGTGCCAGCAGCCTTCGTATGGACAGAAACAATGAGCAGTTCTTC.

This clonotype has a handful of counts. The CDR3 nucleotides read TGCAGTCTCCAGCGGGGTTCCTACAATGAGCAGTTCTTC. Its protein product is CSLQRGSYNEQFF. V is TRBV20-1 and J is TRBJ2-1; the match to TRBD2 covers 7 bases. The CDR3 is made up of 13 amino acids. Germline V gene data show CDR1 as DFQATT and CDR2 as SNEGSKA (reference sequence). The V and J ends lost 8 bases and 1 base, in that order; junction bases with no gene match: 5.

A few counts support this clonotype. The CDR3 coding sequence is TGTGCCTGGAGCCGTTGGACTGAAGCTTTCTTT. As protein: CAWSRWTEAFF. The chain combines TRBV30 with TRBJ1-1; no clear D gene. Germline CDR1 and CDR2: GTSNPN and SVGIG (reference sequence). With 3 bases removed from V and 5 bases from J, the gap between germline ends came to 7 bases. The CDR3 totals 11 residues.

This clonotype was seen at least ten times. The V and J genes are TRBV29-1 and TRBJ1-1; D is unresolved. Germline values: CDR1 SQVTM, CDR2 ANQGSEA. The V end lost 7 bases, the J end lost 0 bases, and 18 bases lay between the germline ends. CDR3 length: 15 amino acids. CDR3 sequence: CSAMAGWAMNTEAFF. Written as DNA, the CDR3 is TGCAGCGCGATGGCGGGGTGGGCCATGAACACTGAAGCTTTCTTT.

In its sample, this clonotype was seen many times. V is TRBV6-2 or TRBV6-3 and J is TRBJ2-7, with 7 bases matching TRBD1. The CDR3 is 12 residues long. The trim removed 4 bases at V and 3 bases at J, leaving 0 bases unmatched. Per the germline V gene, CDR1 is MNHEY and CDR2 is SVGEGT. The CDR3 is CASSWTGYEQYF. The CDR3 region has the DNA TGTGCCAGCAGTTGGACAGGCTACGAGCAGTACTTC.

The table lists this clonotype with a few counts. V gene TRBV28 combines with J gene TRBJ2-1; TRBD1 might be the D (6 bases). This CDR3 comprises 12 residues. In germline, CDR1 is MDHEN, CDR2 SYDVKM. Trimming left V 6 bases short and J 15 bases short, with 18 bases between. CDR3 in DNA: TGTGCCAGCAGCCCATGGGGGCTGGGGAGGTTCTTC. Protein product: CASSPWGLGRFF. The whole variable domain, remainder taken from reference TRBV28 and TRBJ2-1, is DVKVTQSSRYLVKRTGEKVFLECVQDMDHENMFWYRQDPGLGLRLIYFSYDVKMKEKGDIPEGYSVSREKKERFSLILESASTNQTSMYLCASSPWGLGRFFGPGTRLTVL.

CDR3 loop: CASSLFLPGQNNSPLHF. The CDR3 bases are TGTGCCAGCAGCTTATTTTTACCGGGACAGAATAATTCACCCCTCCACTTT. This chain connects TRBV7-2 to TRBJ1-6; TRBD1 matches 7 bases. This CDR3 is 17 amino acids long. V was clipped by 2 bases and J by 5 bases; unmatched bases: 9. Per germline, CDR1 SGHTA and CDR2 FQGNSA. The variable domain in full, completed from reference TRBV7-2 and TRBJ1-6, reads GAGVSQSPSNKVTEKGKDVELRCDPISGHTALYWYRQSLGQGLEFLIYFQGNSAPDKSGLPSDRFSAERTGGSVSTLTIQRTQQEDSAVYLCASSLFLPGQNNSPLHFGNGTRLTVT.